This T cell receptor beta chain stems from a study of blood T cell repertoires in COVID-19. About the study: Sites across the United States, Italy and Spain contributed samples from acute and convalescent COVID-19.

Per the original data handling: Amplification of reference gene primers was used by the study to estimate nucleated cell counts. Some clones are missing from TCRdb's copy, which holds only in-frame ones; the method was immunoSEQ multiplex PCR. Clonal size and the V and J genes are those of that table, whereas D and trimming came from the DNA. The data hold approximately 150,000 clones, with roughly 84% observed a single time. The specimen sequenced was peripheral blood. The TCR sequence derives from a man between 70 and 80 years old with active or convalescent COVID-19.

The CDR3, as DNA: TGTGCCATCAGTACGGGACAGCCCAAATCCTACAATGAGCAGTTCTTC. Amino acids: CAISTGQPKSYNEQFF. This sequence joins TRBV10-3 and TRBJ2-1, with TRBD1 matching 7 bases. Germline CDR1 is ENHRY and CDR2 is SYGVKD. The J segment lost 1 base and the V segment lost 5 bases, leaving 8 bases of the junction unmatched. The CDR3 is made up of 16 amino acids.